Listed below are T cell receptor beta chains from one sample, sequenced in a study of beta chain features in type 1 diabetes. TCRdb keeps only in-frame clones here, not all; method: immunoSEQ multiplex PCR. The sample lists about 900,000 clones; 15% to 20% were seen once. Sequencing was performed on naive CD4+ T cells from blood. The source is a woman between 18 and 29 years old in good health. Both conserved end residues are part of each CDR3. D genes are given only for firm matches. Clone size is not always given. Where it is, it says once, few, many or a class for expanded clones.

few TRBJ1-5 TRBV7-9 . TGTGCCAGCAGCTTAGGGCAGGATCAGCCCCAGCATTTT CASSLGQDQPQHF
. TRBJ1-1 TRBV4-2 . TGTGCCAGCAGCCAAGAGGCGGGATCTGAAGCTTTCTTT CASSQEAGSEAFF
few TRBJ2-7 TRBV7-9 . TGTGCCAGCAGCTTCGGCCCCACAGCCTACGAGCAGTACTTC CASSFGPTAYEQYF
. TRBJ2-3 TRBV19 TRBD2 TGTGCCAGTAGTATAGTCGGAGCGGGAGGGGGCACAGATACGCAGTATTTT CASSIVGAGGGTDTQYF
few TRBJ1-6 TRBV15 . TGTGCCACCAGCAGAGCCAAGGGGAGCGTTTCACCCCTCCACTTT CATSRAKGSVSPLHF
. TRBJ2-1 TRBV18 TRBD1 TGTGCCAGCTCACCTAGACAGGGAAACAATGAGCAGTTCTTC CASSPRQGNNEQFF
few TRBJ1-2 TRBV19 . TGTGCCAGTAGTATTGCGGGGAGACGATTCATTGGCTACACCTTC CASSIAGRRFIGYTF
. TRBJ2-6 TRBV19 TRBD1 TGTGCCAGTAGTTGGGACAGGGGGCCCTCTGGGGCCAACGTCCTGACTTTC CASSWDRGPSGANVLTF
. TRBJ2-7 TRBV18 . TGTGCCAGCTCACCCCAACCCCTCGCGGAGCAGTACTTC CASSPQPLAEQYF
. TRBJ1-2 TRBV7-8 TRBD1 TGTGCCAGCAGCGCGGGACAGAGACTAAACTATGGCTACACCTTC CASSAGQRLNYGYTF
once TRBJ2-7 TRBV7-2 TRBD2 TGTGCCAGCAGCTTCCAAGCGGGAGGCTACGAGCAGTACTTC CASSFQAGGYEQYF
few TRBJ2-3 TRBV7-3 . TGTGCCAGCAGCTTAGAGGCTCATGACACAGATACGCAGTATTTT CASSLEAHDTDTQYF
few TRBJ2-7 TRBV14 . TGTGCCAGCAGCCAACATCAGGGGTCCTACGAGCAGTACTTC CASSQHQGSYEQYF
. TRBJ1-4 TRBV29-1 . TGCAGCGCCTCCCTCAGTCGTGCAACTAATGAAAAACTGTTTTTT CSASLSRATNEKLFF
few TRBJ1-2 TRBV7-2 . TGTGCCAGCAGCTTAGCTCCGGACACCTATGGCTACACCTTC CASSLAPDTYGYTF
few TRBJ1-2 TRBV28 . TGTGCCAGCACTAATATTCCGGGAAGAGCTAACTATGGCTACACCTTC CASTNIPGRANYGYTF
. TRBJ2-7 TRBV5-4 . TGTGCCAGCAGCTTGGGACCCTCCCTCCCCTACGAGCAGTACTTC CASSLGPSLPYEQYF
few TRBJ2-5 TRBV28 . TGTGCCAGCAGTTTATGGAGTCAGGAACAAGAGACCCAGTACTTC CASSLWSQEQETQYF
. TRBJ2-1 TRBV25-1 . TGTGCCAGCAGTGAGTACAATGAGCAGTTCTTC CASSEYNEQFF
. TRBJ2-7 TRBV9 . TGTGCCAGCAGCCGCCCCTTTCCGGTCGGTTGCAACGAGCAGTACTTC CASSRPFPVGCNEQYF
. TRBJ2-1 TRBV5-1 . TGCGCCAGCAGCGTTAGCGCCCGGAAGGGTAATGAGCAGTTCTTC CASSVSARKGNEQFF
. TRBJ2-2 TRBV19 . TGTGCCAGTAGTGGTGCTGGGCGTATCGGGGAGCTGTTTTTT CASSGAGRIGELFF
. TRBJ2-7 TRBV4-2 TRBD1 TGTGCCAGCAGCCAAGCTGTCAGACAGGGTGGATCGTCATCTCTGTACTTC CASSQAVRQGGSSSLYF
few TRBJ2-1 TRBV7-9 . TGTGCCAGCAGCTTAGATCGGGCGGTGCAGTTCTTC CASSLDRAVQFF
. TRBJ2-1 TRBV29-1 . TGCAGCGTTGAAGACCCTCGAGCAGGGTCAGAGTTCTTC CSVEDPRAGSEFF
. TRBJ1-1 TRBV21-1 . TGTGCCAGCAGCAGCACACAAAGAGCTTTCTTT CASSSTQRAFF
few TRBJ2-1 TRBV29-1 . TGCAGCGGCCAGACAGGAGCCAACCTCTACAATGAGCAGTTCTTC CSGQTGANLYNEQFF
. TRBJ2-2 TRBV7-6 TRBD1 TGTGCCAGCAGCTTAGACAGGGGCCTGTTTTTT CASSLDRGLFF
once TRBJ2-4 TRBV10-3 . TGTGCCATCAGCCACTCGAAAGGGACCAAAAACATTCAGTACTTC CAISHSKGTKNIQYF
. TRBJ1-5 TRBV28 . TGTGCCAGCAGTTTAGGGTCGAGGCCCCAGCATTTT CASSLGSRPQHF
. TRBJ1-1 TRBV4-1 TRBD1 TGCGCCAGCAGCCCGGACAGGGGGCGAAGTGCAACTGAAGCTTTCTTT CASSPDRGRSATEAFF
few TRBJ2-5 TRBV7-2 . TGTGCCAGCAGTCGTACGAACGATAGGACACGAGAGACCCAGTACTTC CASSRTNDRTRETQYF
few TRBJ2-3 TRBV6-5 TRBD2 TGTGCCAGCAGTTACTCGAAAGCGGGAGGGCCCTATACGCAGTATTTT CASSYSKAGGPYTQYF
few TRBJ2-7 TRBV5-6 . TGTGCCAGCAGCTCCGGAGAGTACTCCTACGAGCAGTACTTC CASSSGEYSYEQYF
. TRBJ1-2 TRBV7-2 TRBD1 TGTGCCAGCAGCTCAGGACAGGGCGGCTATGGCTACACCTTC CASSSGQGGYGYTF
. TRBJ2-7 TRBV7-2 . TGTGCCAGCAGCCCTAACCTCTTCTACGAGCAGTACTTC CASSPNLFYEQYF
few TRBJ1-2 TRBV29-1 . TGCAGCGTCGTGAGGCCTAGAGGAGGCCTAAATGGCTACACCTTC CSVVRPRGGLNGYTF
. TRBJ1-3 TRBV9 . TGCGCCAGCAGCGTATCCTACGCAGGGACTTCTGGAAACACCATATATTTT CASSVSYAGTSGNTIYF